One sample yielded the 2 T cell receptor beta chains listed below, sequenced in a study of blood T cells in healthy people across ages. A second PCR, run for roughly 7 to 12 cycles, used a sample-barcoded 5' primer plus a J-beta primer mix. A single record per CDR3 protein comes from TCRdb applying MiXCR to the 5' RACE reads. The sample has about 1,400,000 distinct CDR3 sequences; approximately 59% are singletons. Sequenced sample: blood. The receptors derive from a man aged 18-30 years in good health.

The chain recombines TRBV5-1 with TRBJ2-5; D is ambiguous. The CDR3 is 12 amino acids. V lost 0 bases, J lost 5 bases, and 5 bases lay in between. The germline V gene encodes CDR1 SGHRS and CDR2 YFSETQ. CDR3 amino acids: CASSLEVETQYF. As DNA, the CDR3 is TGCGCCAGCAGCTTGGAGGTGGAGACCCAGTACTTC.

The chain combines TRBV2 with TRBJ1-6, with 9 bases matching TRBD1. CDR1 and CDR2 from the germline V gene are SNHLY and FYNNEI. The CDR3 has 15 amino acids. J was trimmed by 9 bases and V by 7 bases; bases with no gene match: 10. In nucleotides, the CDR3 is TGTGCCAGCACTCAACCCACAGGGGGCGGTTCACCCCTCCACTTT. It is translated as CASTQPTGGGSPLHF. Using reference TRBV2 and TRBJ1-6 for the parts outside the CDR3, the full variable domain is EPEVTQTPSHQVTQMGQEVILRCVPISNHLYFYWYRQILGQKVEFLVSFYNNEISEKSEIFDDQFSVERPDGSNFTLKIRSTKLEDSAMYFCASTQPTGGGSPLHFGNGTRLTVT.